This T cell receptor (beta chain) was found in a study of PD-1 blockade in classical Hodgkin lymphoma. Germline V gene lookup returns CDR1 SEHNR and CDR2 FQNEAQ (reference sequence). The CDR3 totals 13 residues. The V end lost 6 bases, the J end lost 7 bases, and 13 bases lay between the germline ends. The time point is: cycle 4 day 1 (C4D1), after 5 to 7 weeks of nivolumab. Following autologous stem cell transplantation, relapse occurred in every patient, and exposure to brentuximab vedotin varied. Using immunoSEQ multiplex PCR, the repertoire was profiled, and TCRdb retains in-frame clones only, with some absent. Found here are about 7,000 clones, roughly 80% of them singletons; the top ten hold 42%.

The V gene is TRBV7-9, the J gene TRBJ2-1; D assignment may be TRBD1 or TRBD2 (5 bases each). Sequences were derived from peripheral blood mononuclear cells (PBMCs), sampled before the fourth cycle of nivolumab. This clonotype originated in a human donor with classical Hodgkin lymphoma. CDR3 nucleotides: TGTGCCAGCAGGCCGGGACCCGGGAATGAGCAGTTCTTC. Its translation: CASRPGPGNEQFF.